Listed here are 5 T cell receptor beta chains from one sample, sequenced in a study of T cell changes during pregnancy in multiple sclerosis. Sequencing used immunoSEQ multiplex PCR; TCRdb keeps in-frame clones, though not all of them. Altogether about 85,000 clones are present, approximately 90% being singletons, with the ten largest covering roughly 2.5%. The starting material was peripheral blood, obtained in the first trimester of pregnancy. The receptors were sampled from a female donor with multiple sclerosis, enrolled in a pregnancy study.

The CDR3 is CASSELGARNTEAFF. CDR3 DNA sequence: TGTGCCAGCAGTGAACTAGGGGCGCGGAACACTGAAGCTTTCTTT. This chain links TRBV2 with TRBJ1-1, with D possibly TRBD1 on 5 matching bases. Germline values: CDR1 SNHLY, CDR2 FYNNEI. The CDR3 has 15 residues. V lost 2 bases, J lost 1 base, and 11 bases lay in between.

The V gene is TRBV7-6, the J gene TRBJ1-1, with D possibly being TRBD1 (5 bases). Germline CDR1 and CDR2: SGHVS and FNYEAQ. Trimming took off 7 bases at V and 0 bases at J, with 12 bases between the two ends. The CDR3 has 14 amino acids. This chain's CDR3 is CASNPEGMNTEAFF. As DNA, the CDR3 is TGTGCCAGCAACCCGGAGGGGATGAACACTGAAGCTTTCTTT.

This clone showed up just once. The V and J genes are TRBV28 and TRBJ1-2, with D maybe TRBD1 (6 bases). Germline lookup yields CDR1 MDHEN and CDR2 SYDVKM. Trimming removed 1 base from V and 8 bases from J, with 17 bases in between. This CDR3 contains 15 residues. The CDR3 here is CASSLSGAAWGGYTF. DNA for the CDR3: TGTGCCAGCAGTTTATCAGGGGCCGCTTGGGGGGGCTACACCTTC.

The V gene is TRBV18, the J gene TRBJ1-2; D perhaps matches TRBD1 (6 bases). V was cut by 2 bases and J by 5 bases, with 15 bases left in between. CDR3 length: 15 residues. Germline CDR1 reads KGHSH; CDR2 reads LQKENI. The CDR3: CASSPAQGIYYGYTF. CDR3 coding DNA: TGTGCCAGCTCACCAGCACAGGGTATCTATTATGGCTACACCTTC.

The chain uses TRBV2 and TRBJ1-4, with D possibly TRBD1 on 5 matching bases. The CDR3 runs to 18 residues. V was pared by 3 bases and J by 0 bases, with 17 bases between. From germline, CDR1 is SNHLY and CDR2 FYNNEI. The DNA for the CDR3 is TGTGCCAGCAGTGATGGGGGGAAGGGACTAGCAACTAATGAAAAACTGTTTTTT. Its protein is CASSDGGKGLATNEKLFF.